These 10 T cell receptor beta chains were sequenced from one sample in a study of blood T cell repertoires in COVID-19. Repertoires were generated with immunoSEQ multiplex PCR, while TCRdb's copy carries only in-frame clones and drops some. The sample has about 170,000 clones, around 82% seen once; the top ten hold approximately 1.1%. Sample: peripheral blood. The receptors come from a man in his 60s who had recovered from COVID-19.

The rearrangement joins TRBV5-6 to TRBJ2-2; 9 nucleotides match TRBD2. Germline CDR1 is SGHDT and CDR2 is YYEEEE. The V segment lost 1 base and the J segment 5 bases; nucleotides outside the gene matches: 3. The CDR3 extends over 15 amino acids. CDR3 DNA sequence: TGTGCCAGCAGCTTGTTTAGCGGGGGAACCGGGGAGCTGTTTTTT. Its protein is CASSLFSGGTGELFF.

This clone is a singleton in its sample. The genes are TRBV6-5 and TRBJ1-1; a weak D match, TRBD1 (6 bases). CDR3 length: 13 amino acids. V lost 6 bases and J lost 1, with 9 bases in between. Germline V gene lookup returns CDR1 MNHEY and CDR2 SVGAGI. CDR3 loop: CASRHRENTEAFF. The CDR3 DNA is TGTGCCAGCAGGCACAGGGAGAACACTGAAGCTTTCTTT.

This clone was detected a few times. The chain has TRBV5-4 and TRBJ2-7, with a possible D match to TRBD2 (5 bases). CDR1 is SGHNT and CDR2 is YYREEE in the germline V gene (reference sequence). This CDR3 comprises 13 residues. Trimming shortened V by 0 bases and J by 5 bases, and 9 bases separated the two germline ends. Here the CDR3 reads CASSLVSGNEQYF. Written as DNA, the CDR3 is TGTGCCAGCAGCTTGGTCTCGGGGAACGAGCAGTACTTC.

The chain carries TRBV6-5 and TRBJ1-2; 8 bases map to TRBD1. This CDR3 comprises 15 residues. V lost 5 bases, J lost 4 bases, and 9 bases stayed unmatched. The germline gives CDR1 MNHEY, CDR2 SVGAGI. The CDR3, as DNA: TGTGCCAGCAGTCCGCGGACAGGGAGGGTCTATGGCTACACCTTC. The encoded protein is CASSPRTGRVYGYTF.

This chain joins TRBV20-1 and TRBJ1-6, with D uncertain. Looked up from germline, CDR1 is DFQATT and CDR2 is SNEGSKA (reference sequence). V lost 3 bases and J 7 bases, leaving 10 bases between the germline ends. This CDR3 contains 13 residues. The CDR3 reads CSASSGSNSPLHF. The CDR3 region has the DNA TGCAGTGCTAGTTCTGGGAGCAATTCACCCCTCCACTTT.

The chain links TRBV29-1 to TRBJ1-2; D is unresolved. Trimming left V 4 bases short and J 0 bases short, with 6 bases between. The CDR3 spans 12 residues. CDR1 is SQVTM and CDR2 is ANQGSEA in the germline V gene. Here the CDR3 DNA reads TGCAGCGTTGGTGGCACTAACTATGGCTACACCTTC. Translation gives CSVGGTNYGYTF.

For this clone: A read error may explain this, as a much larger clone is one base away. The chain uses TRBV7-2 and TRBJ1-2; D is unclear. With 1 base removed from V and 3 bases from J, the gap between germline ends came to 6 bases. The length of the CDR3 is 13 residues. From germline, CDR1 is SGHTA and CDR2 FQGNSA. The chain's CDR3 is CASSLGQDYGYTF. The CDR3 DNA reads TGTGCCAGCAGCTTAGGGCAGGACTATGGCTACACCTTC.

This CDR3 is CASSVAGGDQPQHF. CDR3 nucleotide sequence: TGTGCCAGCAGCGTAGCTGGGGGGGATCAGCCCCAGCATTTT. The chain links TRBV9 to TRBJ1-5; a possible D gene is TRBD1 (5 bases). CDR3 length: 14 residues. Trimming shortened V by 0 bases and J by 5 bases, and 9 bases separated the two germline ends. Germline CDR1 is SGDLS and CDR2 is YYNGEE.

The chain joins TRBV7-2 to TRBJ2-5, with a weak D call TRBD1 (5 bases). Looked up from germline, CDR1 is SGHTA and CDR2 is FQGNSA. Trimming pared 5 bases from V and 3 bases from J, leaving 13 bases between. The CDR3 contains 14 residues. The CDR3 DNA follows: TGTGCCAGCAGCCCCCCGACAGCCAAAGAGACCCAGTACTTC. As protein: CASSPPTAKETQYF. Variable domain in full (rest from reference TRBV7-2 and TRBJ2-5): GAGVSQSPSNKVTEKGKDVELRCDPISGHTALYWYRQSLGQGLEFLIYFQGNSAPDKSGLPSDRFSAERTGGSVSTLTIQRTQQEDSAVYLCASSPPTAKETQYFGPGTRLLVL.

The chain recombines TRBV19 with TRBJ2-1; 8 bases match TRBD1. J was trimmed by 7 bases and V by 3 bases; bases with no gene match: 11. Germline V CDR1 and CDR2: LNHDA, SQIVND (reference sequence). The CDR3 extends over 16 amino acids. This chain's CDR3 is CASSIGTGGNWNEQFF. CDR3 bases: TGTGCCAGTAGTATCGGCACAGGGGGTAATTGGAATGAGCAGTTCTTC.